This T cell receptor (beta chain) was profiled in a study of shared T cell receptors in the human thymus. About this clone: The sample holds other DNA sequences that translate to the same CDR3.

The CDR3 is made up of 14 amino acids. The germline V gene has CDR1 MNHEY and CDR2 SVGAGI. V was clipped by 0 bases and J by 4 bases; unmatched bases: 2. Sequencing used immunoSEQ multiplex PCR; TCRdb keeps in-frame clones, though not all of them. The data contain 600,000 to 900,000 clones, 80% to 90% of them seen just once; the ten biggest clones take up about 0.0098%. This same sample was also taken into another study, of human thymus T cells.

Sequenced sample: thymocytes. The TCR sequence derives from a girl under three years old with a congenital heart defect. The chain links TRBV6-5 to TRBJ1-2; 7 nucleotides match TRBD1. The CDR3 region is CASSYSRGPYGYTF. The CDR3 bases are TGTGCCAGCAGTTACTCGAGGGGGCCCTATGGCTACACCTTC.